The rows below give T cell receptor beta chains drawn from one sample of a study of T-cell reconstitution after alpha-beta-depleted transplantation in children. TCRdb itself ran the PCR reads through MiXCR, one entry per CDR3 protein. This sample carries 250,000 to 400,000 distinct CDR3 sequences, approximately 23% of them seen once, and the ten largest clones take 11%. The starting material was PBMCs, mostly from graft donor cells, obtained 180 days after TCRalphabeta/CD19-depleted stem cell transplant. All receptors come from a male patient aged 10-17 years who had a stem cell transplant for acute lymphoblastic leukemia, so the T cells may come from the graft donor. Both conserved end residues are part of each CDR3. The D gene is left open where the match is weak. Clone size is shown for a subset of rows, as once, few, many or a class of expanded clone.

v_call,clone_size,d_call,j_call,cdr3_nt,cdr3_aa
TRBV7-6,once,TRBD2,TRBJ2-5,TGTGCCAGCAGCCCAGCGGGGATCCAAGAGACCCAGTACTTC,CASSPAGIQETQYF
TRBV27,.,TRBD1,TRBJ2-1,TGTGCCAGCAGTCCCATAGGGGACAGGGGGTGGGATGAGCAGTTCTTC,CASSPIGDRGWDEQFF
TRBV4-1,.,.,TRBJ2-1,TGCGCCAGCAGCCAAGTGCAGGGGTCCTACAATGAGCAGTTCTTC,CASSQVQGSYNEQFF
TRBV6-1,.,.,TRBJ2-3,TGTGCCAGCAGTGGGCCCGGCGGGCGGGCAGATACGCAGTATTTT,CASSGPGGRADTQYF
TRBV9,many,.,TRBJ1-6,TGTGCCAGCAGCGTAGGGGCTGAGTATAATTCACCCCTCCACTTT,CASSVGAEYNSPLHF
TRBV4-1,few,.,TRBJ1-5,TGCGCCAGCAGCGCTCGGGCAGCTAGCAATCAGCCCCAGCATTTT,CASSARAASNQPQHF
TRBV12-3/TRBV12-4,.,.,TRBJ2-1,TGTGCCAGCAGTTTATTAGAGGGGAGTGAGCAGTTCTTC,CASSLLEGSEQFF
TRBV24-1,.,TRBD1,TRBJ2-1,TGTGCCACCAGTGATTGGGGGACCGGGACAGCCCCCTACTCCTACAATGAGCAGTTCTTC,CATSDWGTGTAPYSYNEQFF
TRBV28,.,.,TRBJ2-7,TGTGCCAGCAGTTTTCGGGGACTTCTGAGCTCCTACGAGCAGTACTTC,CASSFRGLLSSYEQYF
TRBV12-3/TRBV12-4,few,TRBD2,TRBJ2-1,TGTGCCAGCAGTTTCGCAACTAGCGGCTACAATGAGCAGTTCTTC,CASSFATSGYNEQFF
TRBV2,.,TRBD1,TRBJ2-1,TGTGCCAGCAGGGTGACAGGGGCGCTGGATGAGCAGTTCTTC,CASRVTGALDEQFF
TRBV7-9,few,.,TRBJ2-3,TGTGCCAGCAGCCATGGACGCTTGAACACAGATACGCAGTATTTT,CASSHGRLNTDTQYF
TRBV27,.,.,TRBJ1-1,TGTGCCAGCAGTTTTGGCAGACCGAACACTGAAGCTTTCTTT,CASSFGRPNTEAFF
TRBV7-9,many,.,TRBJ1-1,TGTGCCAGCAGCAAGTCGGGGGGGACAAGCCAAAGTGGAGCTTTCTTT,CASSKSGGTSQSGAFF
TRBV6-5,.,TRBD1,TRBJ2-5,TGTGCCAGCAGTTACTCATGGGACAGGGAAGAGACCCAGTACTTC,CASSYSWDREETQYF
TRBV27,.,TRBD2,TRBJ2-1,TGTGCCAGCAGTACCCGAGGTAGCGGGAGAATTTGGAATGAGCAGTTCTTC,CASSTRGSGRIWNEQFF
TRBV6-6,.,.,TRBJ2-7,TGTGCCAGCAGTAAACAGGGCCCCTACGAGCAGTACTTC,CASSKQGPYEQYF
TRBV20-1,.,TRBD2,TRBJ2-3,TGCAGTGAAGCGGGAGTTCCCACAGATACGCAGTATTTT,CSEAGVPTDTQYF
TRBV6-1,.,TRBD2,TRBJ2-5,TGTGCCAGCACCGGGACTAGCGGGAGAAGGGGCGGAAGAGAGACCCAGTACTTC,CASTGTSGRRGGRETQYF
TRBV29-1,.,TRBD1,TRBJ2-1,TGCAGCGTTGGACAGGGGTACAATGAGCAGTTCTTC,CSVGQGYNEQFF
TRBV19,.,TRBD1,TRBJ2-1,TGTGCCACGGGGACAGGGGGCTACAATGAGCAGTTCTTC,CATGTGGYNEQFF
TRBV27,.,.,TRBJ2-7,TGTGCCAGCTCAGTGGCAGCGGTCTCCTACGAGCAGTACTTC,CASSVAAVSYEQYF
TRBV27,.,.,TRBJ2-4,TGTGCCAGCAGTTTATTCTACGCGGGGATCAAAAACATTCAGTACTTC,CASSLFYAGIKNIQYF
TRBV7-6,.,TRBD2,TRBJ2-5,TGTGCCAGCAGCTTGTACCGGGGGGAAGAGACCCAGTACTTC,CASSLYRGEETQYF
TRBV12-5,few,TRBD1,TRBJ1-1,TGTGCTAGTGGTTTGGCACCGGGACAGGGGAACACTGAAGCTTTCTTT,CASGLAPGQGNTEAFF
TRBV6-1,.,.,TRBJ1-1,TGTGCCAGCAAGTCACAGGTTGACAACACTGAAGCTTTCTTT,CASKSQVDNTEAFF
TRBV7-9,.,TRBD2,TRBJ2-3,TGTGCCAGCATCGAGGGGAGTAGCGGGGATACGCAGTATTTT,CASIEGSSGDTQYF
TRBV20-1,few,.,TRBJ1-5,TGCAGTGCTAGTCAACAGAGCAATCAGCCCCAGCATTTT,CSASQQSNQPQHF
TRBV6-1,.,.,TRBJ2-1,TGTGCCAGCAGTAAGACAGCCGCATCATACAATGAGCAGTTCTTC,CASSKTAASYNEQFF
TRBV9,.,TRBD1,TRBJ1-1,TGTGCCAGCAGCCCAGAGGGGATGGGACAGACCGACACTGAAGCTTTCTTT,CASSPEGMGQTDTEAFF
TRBV12-3/TRBV12-4,many,.,TRBJ1-5,TGTGCCAGCAGTTCTACAGGCTATCAGCCCCAGCATTTT,CASSSTGYQPQHF
TRBV7-3,few,.,TRBJ2-7,TGTGCCAGCAGCTTAACACCGGCCCAGGGCGAGCAGTACTTC,CASSLTPAQGEQYF
TRBV4-2,.,.,TRBJ2-2,TGTGCCAGCAGCCAAGTCCCCGCAGGGGGGACCGGGGAGCTGTTTTTT,CASSQVPAGGTGELFF
TRBV7-9,few,.,TRBJ2-7,TGTGCCAGCAGCTTACCAGGGAGGTTGATCGAGCAGTACTTC,CASSLPGRLIEQYF
TRBV6-6,many,TRBD1,TRBJ1-2,TGTGCCAGCAGAGTGACAGGGGGCCAAGGCTACACCTTC,CASRVTGGQGYTF
TRBV7-9,.,.,TRBJ2-7,TGTGCCAGCAGCCCGCGAAGTGGAGGGGCCGAGCAGTACTTC,CASSPRSGGAEQYF
TRBV1,few,.,TRBJ2-1,TGCACCAGCAGCCAAGATCACAGGACTAGCGGGAGGGGGAATGAGCAGTTCTTC,CTSSQDHRTSGRGNEQFF
TRBV11-1,few,.,TRBJ2-6,TGTGCCAGCAGGGGAACGGGCACCAAGGGAACTGGGGCCAACGTCCTGACTTTC,CASRGTGTKGTGANVLTF
TRBV11-3,.,.,TRBJ2-1,TGTGCCAGCAGCTTCGGGAACTCCTACAATGAGCAGTTCTTC,CASSFGNSYNEQFF
TRBV7-3,many,.,TRBJ2-2,TGTGCCAGCAGCCCGGGCGGCACCGGGGAGCTGTTTTTT,CASSPGGTGELFF
TRBV7-8,few,TRBD1,TRBJ1-5,TGTGCCAGCAGCCCTCGGACAGGGGGGAGCAATCAGCCCCAGCATTTT,CASSPRTGGSNQPQHF
TRBV15,.,.,TRBJ1-1,TGTGCCACCAGCAGTGGCTCGGTCGTTGAAGCTTTCTTT,CATSSGSVVEAFF
TRBV6-2/TRBV6-3,.,TRBD1,TRBJ2-7,TGTGCCAGCAGTTTCCGGGACAGGTTGCGCGAGCAGTACTTC,CASSFRDRLREQYF